This is a list of T cell receptor beta chains from one sample in a study of shared clonotypes between healthy human individuals. Produced via immunoSEQ multiplex PCR; TCRdb's table is partial and in-frame only. The sample has about 2.3 million clones; approximately 95% are singletons. Sequencing input: naive CD4+ T cells from PBMCs. Receptor source: a man aged 18 to 29 in good health. Some clones in this sample may be carry-over from other donors' samples. The CDR3 runs from the conserved cysteine through the conserved F or W. The order of the fields is J gene, D gene, V gene, CDR3 protein, CDR3 DNA. D genes are given only for firm matches.

j_gene: TRBJ2-1
d_gene: -
v_gene: TRBV27
CDR3aa: CASSLRVGALYEQFF
CDR3nt: TGTGCCAGCAGTTTGCGGGTGGGAGCCCTTTATGAGCAGTTCTTC

j_gene: TRBJ2-5
d_gene: -
v_gene: TRBV28
CDR3aa: CASSLRDTSSQYF
CDR3nt: TGTGCCAGCAGTTTACGGGACACTTCTTCCCAGTACTTC

j_gene: TRBJ2-7
d_gene: TRBD1
v_gene: TRBV28
CDR3aa: CASRRQGSYEQYF
CDR3nt: TGTGCCAGCAGGAGACAGGGTAGCTACGAGCAGTACTTC

j_gene: TRBJ1-5
d_gene: -
v_gene: TRBV2
CDR3aa: CASSEEGDIGQPQHF
CDR3nt: TGTGCCAGCAGTGAAGAGGGGGATATCGGTCAGCCCCAGCATTTT

j_gene: TRBJ2-3
d_gene: -
v_gene: TRBV4-2
CDR3aa: CASSQGRGGGSTDTQYF
CDR3nt: TGTGCCAGCAGCCAAGGTCGTGGAGGTGGGAGCACAGATACGCAGTATTTT

j_gene: TRBJ2-1
d_gene: -
v_gene: TRBV7-3
CDR3aa: CASSGQQGGDEQFF
CDR3nt: TGTGCCAGCAGCGGGCAGCAGGGGGGTGATGAGCAGTTCTTC

j_gene: TRBJ1-2
d_gene: TRBD1
v_gene: TRBV5-1
CDR3aa: CASRPGQGANGYTF
CDR3nt: TGCGCCAGCAGGCCGGGACAGGGGGCGAATGGCTACACCTTC

j_gene: TRBJ2-7
d_gene: -
v_gene: TRBV30
CDR3aa: CAWSVGGVTYEQYF
CDR3nt: TGTGCCTGGAGTGTAGGGGGGGTCACCTACGAGCAGTACTTC

j_gene: TRBJ1-1
d_gene: -
v_gene: TRBV7-9
CDR3aa: CASRGFTEAFF
CDR3nt: TGTGCCAGCAGGGGGTTCACTGAAGCTTTCTTT

j_gene: TRBJ1-1
d_gene: -
v_gene: TRBV6-5
CDR3aa: CASSLPGGAEAFF
CDR3nt: TGTGCCAGCAGCCTCCCCGGGGGCGCTGAAGCTTTCTTT

j_gene: TRBJ1-5
d_gene: -
v_gene: TRBV28
CDR3aa: CASSSGGLQPQHF
CDR3nt: TGTGCCAGCAGTTCCGGCGGCCTTCAGCCCCAGCATTTT

j_gene: TRBJ2-7
d_gene: -
v_gene: TRBV7-2
CDR3aa: CASSRELPGQSSDEQYF
CDR3nt: TGTGCCAGCAGTAGGGAGTTACCCGGACAGTCTAGCGACGAGCAGTACTTC

j_gene: TRBJ1-1
d_gene: -
v_gene: TRBV5-4
CDR3aa: CASSGGRNTEAFF
CDR3nt: TGTGCCAGCAGCGGAGGACGGAACACTGAAGCTTTCTTT

j_gene: TRBJ2-3
d_gene: TRBD2
v_gene: TRBV5-1
CDR3aa: CASSWKGTSGSWTDTQYF
CDR3nt: TGCGCCAGCAGCTGGAAAGGGACTAGCGGGAGTTGGACAGATACGCAGTATTTT

j_gene: TRBJ2-1
d_gene: -
v_gene: TRBV9
CDR3aa: CASSLTTSLIYNEQFF
CDR3nt: TGTGCCAGCAGCCTTACTACTAGCCTCATTTACAATGAGCAGTTCTTC

j_gene: TRBJ1-1
d_gene: -
v_gene: TRBV5-5
CDR3aa: CASSLAGQSHTEAFF
CDR3nt: TGTGCCAGCAGCTTGGCCGGACAGAGCCACACTGAAGCTTTCTTT

j_gene: TRBJ2-3
d_gene: -
v_gene: TRBV28
CDR3aa: CASSSPLRAADTQYF
CDR3nt: TGTGCCAGCAGTTCCCCCCTCCGGGCCGCAGATACGCAGTATTTT

j_gene: TRBJ1-2
d_gene: -
v_gene: TRBV28
CDR3aa: CASSFRPGSYGYTF
CDR3nt: TGTGCCAGCAGTTTTCGCCCAGGGAGCTATGGCTACACCTTC

j_gene: TRBJ2-7
d_gene: TRBD2
v_gene: TRBV5-6
CDR3aa: CASSGPEGRGYDEQYF
CDR3nt: TGTGCCAGCAGCGGCCCGGAAGGGCGGGGGTACGACGAGCAGTACTTC

j_gene: TRBJ1-3
d_gene: -
v_gene: TRBV6-1
CDR3aa: CASRPFGSGNTIYF
CDR3nt: TGTGCCAGCAGACCCTTTGGTTCTGGAAACACCATATATTTT

j_gene: TRBJ2-2
d_gene: -
v_gene: TRBV7-9
CDR3aa: CASSPLRGAGTGELFF
CDR3nt: TGTGCCAGCAGCCCACTACGCGGAGCCGGTACCGGGGAGCTGTTTTTT

j_gene: TRBJ2-3
d_gene: -
v_gene: TRBV7-3
CDR3aa: CASSFPGTSGTDTQYF
CDR3nt: TGTGCCAGCAGCTTCCCCGGGACAAGCGGAACAGATACGCAGTATTTT

j_gene: TRBJ1-5
d_gene: -
v_gene: TRBV4-3
CDR3aa: CASSQELPQGLGQPQHF
CDR3nt: TGCGCCAGCAGCCAAGAGCTCCCGCAGGGTTTGGGTCAGCCCCAGCATTTT

j_gene: TRBJ2-3
d_gene: TRBD2
v_gene: TRBV9
CDR3aa: CASSVVAGDGAQYF
CDR3nt: TGTGCCAGCAGCGTAGTAGCGGGAGATGGAGCGCAGTATTTT

j_gene: TRBJ2-7
d_gene: -
v_gene: TRBV18
CDR3aa: CASSPPRGGPYEQYF
CDR3nt: TGTGCCAGCTCACCGCCGAGGGGGGGGCCCTACGAGCAGTACTTC

j_gene: TRBJ2-1
d_gene: TRBD2
v_gene: TRBV5-1
CDR3aa: CASSTHVELAGDNEQFF
CDR3nt: TGCGCCAGCAGCACCCACGTGGAACTAGCGGGAGACAATGAGCAGTTCTTC

j_gene: TRBJ2-7
d_gene: -
v_gene: TRBV28
CDR3aa: CASSLGSYEQYF
CDR3nt: TGTGCCAGCAGTTTGGGGTCCTACGAGCAGTACTTC

j_gene: TRBJ1-2
d_gene: -
v_gene: TRBV30
CDR3aa: CAWSVSAGSYGYTF
CDR3nt: TGTGCCTGGAGTGTATCAGCCGGGAGCTATGGCTACACCTTC